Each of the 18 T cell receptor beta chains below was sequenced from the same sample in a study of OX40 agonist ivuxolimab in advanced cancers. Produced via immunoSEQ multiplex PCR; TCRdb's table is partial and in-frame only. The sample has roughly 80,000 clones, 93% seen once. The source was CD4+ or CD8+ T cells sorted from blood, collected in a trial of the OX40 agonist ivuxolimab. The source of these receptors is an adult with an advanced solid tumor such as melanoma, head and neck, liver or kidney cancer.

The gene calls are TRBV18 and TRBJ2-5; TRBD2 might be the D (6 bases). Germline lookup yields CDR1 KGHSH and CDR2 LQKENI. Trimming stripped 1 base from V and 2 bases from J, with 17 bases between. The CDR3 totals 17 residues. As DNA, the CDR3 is TGTGCCAGCTCACCACTTGAGCCCTCGGAGGGTCAAGAGACCCAGTACTTC. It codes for CASSPLEPSEGQETQYF.

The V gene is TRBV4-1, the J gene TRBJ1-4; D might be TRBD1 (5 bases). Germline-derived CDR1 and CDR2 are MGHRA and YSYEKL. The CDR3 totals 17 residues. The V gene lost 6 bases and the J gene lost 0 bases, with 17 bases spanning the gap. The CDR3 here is CASSPLGGRPTNEKLFF. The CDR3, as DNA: TGCGCCAGCAGTCCCCTCGGGGGTAGACCAACTAATGAAAAACTGTTTTTT.

CDR3 coding DNA: TGTGCCAGCAGCTTTGGGCTAATCGAGCAGTACTTC. It yields the protein CASSFGLIEQYF. The chain has TRBV12-1 and TRBJ2-7. TRBV12-1 is described as a pseudogene. This CDR3 contains 12 residues.

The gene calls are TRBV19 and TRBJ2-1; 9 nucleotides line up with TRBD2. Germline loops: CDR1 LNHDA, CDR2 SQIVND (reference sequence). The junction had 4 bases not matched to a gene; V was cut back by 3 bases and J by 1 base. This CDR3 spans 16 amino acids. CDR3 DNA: TGTGCCAGTAGTATGTGGACTAGCGTGTCCTACAATGAGCAGTTCTTC. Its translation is CASSMWTSVSYNEQFF.

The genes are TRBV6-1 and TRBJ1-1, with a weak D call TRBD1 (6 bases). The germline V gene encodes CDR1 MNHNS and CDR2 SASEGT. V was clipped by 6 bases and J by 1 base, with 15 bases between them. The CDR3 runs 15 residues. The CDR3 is CASREVRGRNTEAFF. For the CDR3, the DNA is TGTGCCAGCAGAGAGGTCAGGGGTAGGAACACTGAAGCTTTCTTT.

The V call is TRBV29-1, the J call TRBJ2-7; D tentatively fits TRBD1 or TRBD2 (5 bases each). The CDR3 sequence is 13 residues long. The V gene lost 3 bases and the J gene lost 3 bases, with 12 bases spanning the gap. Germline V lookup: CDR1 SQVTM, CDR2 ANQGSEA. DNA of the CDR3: TGCAGCGTTGATGCCGGGGCCAACTACGAGCAGTACTTC. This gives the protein CSVDAGANYEQYF.

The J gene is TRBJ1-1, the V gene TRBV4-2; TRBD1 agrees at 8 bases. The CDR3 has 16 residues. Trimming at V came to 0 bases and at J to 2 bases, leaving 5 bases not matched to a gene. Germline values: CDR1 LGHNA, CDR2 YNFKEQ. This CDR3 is CASSQETGAINTEAFF. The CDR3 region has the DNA TGTGCCAGCAGCCAAGAGACAGGGGCTATTAACACTGAAGCTTTCTTT.

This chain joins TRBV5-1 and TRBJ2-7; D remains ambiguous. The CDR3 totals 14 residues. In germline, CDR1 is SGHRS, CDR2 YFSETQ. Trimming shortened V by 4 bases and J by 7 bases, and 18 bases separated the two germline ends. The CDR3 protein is CASSPDGSVGEQYF. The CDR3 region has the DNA TGCGCCAGCAGCCCCGACGGCAGCGTTGGTGAGCAGTACTTC. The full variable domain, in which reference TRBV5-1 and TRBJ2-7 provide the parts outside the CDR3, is KAGVTQTPRYLIKTRGQQVTLSCSPISGHRSVSWYQQTPGQGLQFLFEYFSETQRNKGNFPGRFSGRQFSNSRSEMNVSTLELGDSALYLCASSPDGSVGEQYFGPGTRLTVT.

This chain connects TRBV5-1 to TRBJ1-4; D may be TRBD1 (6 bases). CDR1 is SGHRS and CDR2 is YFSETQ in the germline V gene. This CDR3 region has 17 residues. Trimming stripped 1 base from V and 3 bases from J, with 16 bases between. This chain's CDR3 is CASSLQYLGASNEKLFF. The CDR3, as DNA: TGCGCCAGCAGCTTGCAGTACTTGGGGGCTTCTAATGAAAAACTGTTTTTT. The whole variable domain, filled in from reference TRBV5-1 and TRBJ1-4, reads KAGVTQTPRYLIKTRGQQVTLSCSPISGHRSVSWYQQTPGQGLQFLFEYFSETQRNKGNFPGRFSGRQFSNSRSEMNVSTLELGDSALYLCASSLQYLGASNEKLFFGSGTQLSVL.

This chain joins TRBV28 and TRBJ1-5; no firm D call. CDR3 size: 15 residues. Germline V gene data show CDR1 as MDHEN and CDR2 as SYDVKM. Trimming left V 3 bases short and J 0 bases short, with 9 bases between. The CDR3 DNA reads TGTGCCAGCAGTTTTTTCAGACATAGCAATCAGCCCCAGCATTTT. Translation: CASSFFRHSNQPQHF.

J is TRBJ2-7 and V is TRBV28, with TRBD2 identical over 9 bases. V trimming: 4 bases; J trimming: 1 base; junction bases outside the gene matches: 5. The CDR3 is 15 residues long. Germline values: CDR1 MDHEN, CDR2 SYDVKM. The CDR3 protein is CASSSLAGPSYEQYF. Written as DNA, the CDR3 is TGTGCCAGCAGTTCCCTAGCGGGACCATCCTACGAGCAGTACTTC.

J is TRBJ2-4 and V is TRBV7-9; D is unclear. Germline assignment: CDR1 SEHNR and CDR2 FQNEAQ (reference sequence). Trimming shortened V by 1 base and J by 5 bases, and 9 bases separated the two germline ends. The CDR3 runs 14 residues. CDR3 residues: CASSLGLGENIQYF. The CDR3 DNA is TGTGCCAGCAGCTTAGGTCTTGGAGAAAACATTCAGTACTTC.

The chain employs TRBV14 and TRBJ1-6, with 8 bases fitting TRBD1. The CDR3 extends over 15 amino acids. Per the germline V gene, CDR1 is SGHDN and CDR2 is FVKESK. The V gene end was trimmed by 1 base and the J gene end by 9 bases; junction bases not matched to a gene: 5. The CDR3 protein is CASSQGTGLGSPLHF. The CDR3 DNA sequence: TGTGCCAGCAGCCAAGGGACAGGGCTTGGTTCACCCCTCCACTTT.

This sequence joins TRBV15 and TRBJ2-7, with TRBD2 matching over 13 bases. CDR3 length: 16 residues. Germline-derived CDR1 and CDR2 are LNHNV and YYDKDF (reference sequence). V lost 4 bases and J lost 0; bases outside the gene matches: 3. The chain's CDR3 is CATSKGLAGSSYEQYF. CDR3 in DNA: TGTGCCACCAGCAAGGGACTAGCGGGGAGCTCCTACGAGCAGTACTTC.

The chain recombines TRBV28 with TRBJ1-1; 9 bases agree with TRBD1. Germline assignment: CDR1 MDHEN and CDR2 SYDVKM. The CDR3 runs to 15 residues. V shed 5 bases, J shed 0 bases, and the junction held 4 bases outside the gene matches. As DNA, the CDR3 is TGTGCCAGCAGTAACAGGGGGCAAATGAACACTGAAGCTTTCTTT. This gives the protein CASSNRGQMNTEAFF.

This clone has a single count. CDR3 coding DNA: TGCGCCAGCAGCTTGGGAGGGAGAGGCACAGATACGCAGTATTTT. Its translation is CASSLGGRGTDTQYF. The chain links TRBV5-1 to TRBJ2-3, with a possible D match to TRBD2 (5 bases). Germline V gives CDR1 SGHRS, CDR2 YFSETQ. V dropped 0 bases and J dropped 1 base, with 9 bases sitting between them. The CDR3 consists of 15 residues.

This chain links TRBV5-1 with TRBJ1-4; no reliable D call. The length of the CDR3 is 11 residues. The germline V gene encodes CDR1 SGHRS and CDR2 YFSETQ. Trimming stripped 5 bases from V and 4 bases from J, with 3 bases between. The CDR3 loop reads CASRNNEKLFF. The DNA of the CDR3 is TGCGCCAGCAGAAATAATGAAAAACTGTTTTTT. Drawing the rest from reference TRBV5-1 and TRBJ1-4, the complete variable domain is KAGVTQTPRYLIKTRGQQVTLSCSPISGHRSVSWYQQTPGQGLQFLFEYFSETQRNKGNFPGRFSGRQFSNSRSEMNVSTLELGDSALYLCASRNNEKLFFGSGTQLSVL.

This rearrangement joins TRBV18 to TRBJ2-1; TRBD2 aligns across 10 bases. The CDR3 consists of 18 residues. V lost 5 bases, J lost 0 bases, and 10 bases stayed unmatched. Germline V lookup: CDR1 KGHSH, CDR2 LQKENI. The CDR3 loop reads CASSTTDSGRISYNEQFF. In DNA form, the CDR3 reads TGTGCCAGCTCAACCACAGATAGCGGGAGGATCTCCTACAATGAGCAGTTCTTC.